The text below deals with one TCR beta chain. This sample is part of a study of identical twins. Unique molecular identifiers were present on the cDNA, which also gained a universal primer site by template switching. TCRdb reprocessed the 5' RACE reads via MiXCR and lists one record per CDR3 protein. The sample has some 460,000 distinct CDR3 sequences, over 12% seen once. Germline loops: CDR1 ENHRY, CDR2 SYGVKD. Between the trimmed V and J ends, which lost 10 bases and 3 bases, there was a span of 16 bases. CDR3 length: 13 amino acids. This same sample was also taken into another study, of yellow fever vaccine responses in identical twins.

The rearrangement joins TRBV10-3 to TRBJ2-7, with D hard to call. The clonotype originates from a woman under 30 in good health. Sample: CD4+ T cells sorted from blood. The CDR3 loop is CATNPVTFYEQYF. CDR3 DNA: TGTGCCACTAACCCAGTAACCTTCTACGAGCAGTACTTC.